The source of this T cell receptor beta chain is a study of cytomegalovirus exposure and HLA in healthy donors. About the research overall: A prior study identified approximately 120 million unique TCR beta sequences from about 179 million T cells. Of the donors genotyped, approximately 400 in all, about 82% fell in the Caucasian-associated ancestry cluster.

Trimming left V 3 bases short and J 4 bases short, with 13 bases between. In germline, CDR1 is KGHSH, CDR2 LQKENI. This CDR3 is 14 amino acids long. This PCR relied on a set of 60 Vbeta primers and 13 Jbeta primers. Clones were read by immunoSEQ multiplex PCR, and TCRdb kept only the in-frame ones, dropping some. The sample gives roughly 180,000 clones, roughly 80% of which show up once; about 7.7% is in the top ten. The study, taken as a whole, reports: An analysis done earlier found most TCR beta V segments productive about 87% or about 30% of the time.

Details on this clone: Antigen specificity is unknown.

The V gene is TRBV18, the J gene TRBJ2-7; maybe TRBD1 (5 bases). The receptor was derived from a woman aged 40-49 years in good health and CMV-seropositive. The sequenced material came from PBMCs. The CDR3 loop is CASSPGLDKYEQYF. The CDR3 DNA reads TGTGCCAGCTCACCGGGGCTGGACAAGTACGAGCAGTACTTC. The full variable domain, rest sourced from reference TRBV18 and TRBJ2-7, is NAGVMQNPRHLVRRRGQEARLRCSPMKGHSHVYWYRQLPEEGLKFMVYLQKENIIDESGMPKERFSAEFPKEGPSILRIQQVVRGDSAAYFCASSPGLDKYEQYFGPGTRLTVT.